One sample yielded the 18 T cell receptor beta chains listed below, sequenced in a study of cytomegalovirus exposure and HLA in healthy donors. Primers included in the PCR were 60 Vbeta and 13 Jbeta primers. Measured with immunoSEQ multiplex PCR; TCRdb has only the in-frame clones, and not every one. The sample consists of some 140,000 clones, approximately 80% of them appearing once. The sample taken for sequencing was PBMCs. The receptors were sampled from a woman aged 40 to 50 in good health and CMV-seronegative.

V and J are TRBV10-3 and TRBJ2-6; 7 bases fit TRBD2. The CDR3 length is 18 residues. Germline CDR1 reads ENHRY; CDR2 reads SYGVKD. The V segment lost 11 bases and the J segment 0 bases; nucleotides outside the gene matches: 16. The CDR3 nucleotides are TGTGCCGCCGGGCCGGTAGTTGCGGGGGACTCTGGGGCCAACGTCCTGACTTTC. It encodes CAAGPVVAGDSGANVLTF.

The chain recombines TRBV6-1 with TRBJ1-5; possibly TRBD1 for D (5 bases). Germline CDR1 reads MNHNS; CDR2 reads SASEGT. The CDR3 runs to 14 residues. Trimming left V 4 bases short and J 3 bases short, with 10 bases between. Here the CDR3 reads CASSVSGHNQPQHF. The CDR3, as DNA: TGTGCCAGCAGTGTGTCAGGGCACAATCAGCCCCAGCATTTT.

The CDR3 bases are TGTGCCAGCAGTGTAAGGAGCGGGAGATGGAATGAGCAGTTCTTC. Its translation is CASSVRSGRWNEQFF. The J gene is TRBJ2-1, the V gene TRBV2, with 8 bases lining up with TRBD2. The CDR3 loop spans 15 amino acids. Looked up from germline, CDR1 is SNHLY and CDR2 is FYNNEI. The V and J ends lost 4 bases and 7 bases, in that order; junction bases with no gene match: 9.

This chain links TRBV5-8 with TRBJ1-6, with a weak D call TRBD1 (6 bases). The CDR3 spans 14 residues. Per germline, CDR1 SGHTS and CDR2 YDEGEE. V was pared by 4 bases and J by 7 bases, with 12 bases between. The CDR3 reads CASSRGQPNSPLHF. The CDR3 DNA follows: TGTGCCAGCAGCCGAGGACAGCCGAATTCACCCCTCCACTTT.

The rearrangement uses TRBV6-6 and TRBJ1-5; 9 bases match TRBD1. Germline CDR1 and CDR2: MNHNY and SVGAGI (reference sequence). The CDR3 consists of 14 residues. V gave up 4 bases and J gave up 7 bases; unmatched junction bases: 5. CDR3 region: CASSLQGARQPQHF. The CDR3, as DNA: TGTGCCAGCAGTTTACAGGGGGCTCGGCAGCCCCAGCATTTT.

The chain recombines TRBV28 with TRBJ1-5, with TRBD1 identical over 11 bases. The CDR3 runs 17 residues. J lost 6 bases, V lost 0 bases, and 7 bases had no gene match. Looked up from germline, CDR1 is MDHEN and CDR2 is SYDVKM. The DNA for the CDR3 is TGTGCCAGCAGTTTATGGCTCGGGACAGGGGGTAGTCAGCCCCAGCATTTT. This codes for CASSLWLGTGGSQPQHF.

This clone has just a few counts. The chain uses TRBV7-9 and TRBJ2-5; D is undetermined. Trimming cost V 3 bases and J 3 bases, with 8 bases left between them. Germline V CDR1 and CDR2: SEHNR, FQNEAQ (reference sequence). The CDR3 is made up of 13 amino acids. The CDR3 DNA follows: TGTGCCAGCAGCTTCGAGATAGAAGAGACCCAGTACTTC. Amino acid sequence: CASSFEIEETQYF.

CDR3 nucleotides: TGTGCCAGCAGTGATTTGGGTGGCGGGGGCTCCTACAATGAGCAGTTCTTC. Its protein product is CASSDLGGGGSYNEQFF. The chain carries TRBV25-1 and TRBJ2-1; TRBD2 matches 7 bases. Trimming cost V 3 bases and J 0 bases; bases outside gene matches: 8. Germline-derived CDR1 and CDR2 are MGHDK and SYGVNS. This CDR3 is 17 amino acids long.

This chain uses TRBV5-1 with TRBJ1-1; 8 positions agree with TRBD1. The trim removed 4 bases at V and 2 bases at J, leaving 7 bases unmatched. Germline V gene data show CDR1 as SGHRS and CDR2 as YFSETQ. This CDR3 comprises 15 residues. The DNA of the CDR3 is TGCGCCAGCAGCGCGACAGGGGACTACAACACTGAAGCTTTCTTT. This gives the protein CASSATGDYNTEAFF. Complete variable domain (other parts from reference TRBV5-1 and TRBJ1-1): KAGVTQTPRYLIKTRGQQVTLSCSPISGHRSVSWYQQTPGQGLQFLFEYFSETQRNKGNFPGRFSGRQFSNSRSEMNVSTLELGDSALYLCASSATGDYNTEAFFGQGTRLTVV.

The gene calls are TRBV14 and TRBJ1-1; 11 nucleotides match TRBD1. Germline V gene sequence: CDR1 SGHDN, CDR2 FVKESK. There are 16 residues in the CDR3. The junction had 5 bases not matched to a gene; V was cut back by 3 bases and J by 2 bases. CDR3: CASSHPGTGGNTEAFF. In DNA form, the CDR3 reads TGTGCCAGCAGCCATCCCGGGACAGGGGGAAACACTGAAGCTTTCTTT. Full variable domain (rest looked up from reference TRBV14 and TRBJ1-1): EAGVTQFPSHSVIEKGQTVTLRCDPISGHDNLYWYRRVMGKEIKFLLHFVKESKQDESGMPNNRFLAERTGGTYSTLKVQPAELEDSGVYFCASSHPGTGGNTEAFFGQGTRLTVV.

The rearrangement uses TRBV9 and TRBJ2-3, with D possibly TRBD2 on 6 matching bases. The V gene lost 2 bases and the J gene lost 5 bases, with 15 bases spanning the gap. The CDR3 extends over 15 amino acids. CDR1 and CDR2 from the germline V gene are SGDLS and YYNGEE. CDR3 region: CASSVYSGVIDTQYF. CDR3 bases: TGTGCCAGCAGCGTTTACTCGGGGGTTATAGATACGCAGTATTTT. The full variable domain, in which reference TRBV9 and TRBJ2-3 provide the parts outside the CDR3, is DSGVTQTPKHLITATGQRVTLRCSPRSGDLSVYWYQQSLDQGLQFLIQYYNGEERAKGNILERFSAQQFPDLHSELNLSSLELGDSALYFCASSVYSGVIDTQYFGPGTRLTVL.

In nucleotides, the CDR3 is TGTGCCAGCAGTTTATGGCTGCCCAGCGGGGGGAGCACCCAGTACTTC. Its protein is CASSLWLPSGGSTQYF. V usage is TRBV28 and J usage is TRBJ2-5; 9 bases map to TRBD2. The junction had 10 bases not matched to a gene; V was cut back by 0 bases and J by 8 bases. Per the germline V gene, CDR1 is MDHEN and CDR2 is SYDVKM. The CDR3 runs 16 residues.

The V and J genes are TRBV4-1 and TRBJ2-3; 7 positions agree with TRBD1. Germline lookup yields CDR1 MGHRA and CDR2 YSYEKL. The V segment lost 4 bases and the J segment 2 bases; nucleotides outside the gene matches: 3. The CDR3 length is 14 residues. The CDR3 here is CASSPGQFTDTQYF. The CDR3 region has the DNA TGCGCCAGCAGCCCGGGACAGTTCACAGATACGCAGTATTTT.

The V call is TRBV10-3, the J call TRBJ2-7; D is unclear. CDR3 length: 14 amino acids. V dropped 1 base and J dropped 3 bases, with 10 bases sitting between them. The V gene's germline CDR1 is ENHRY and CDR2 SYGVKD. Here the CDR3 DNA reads TGTGCCATCAGTGAGTTTTACAGCCTCTACGAGCAGTACTTC. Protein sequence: CAISEFYSLYEQYF.

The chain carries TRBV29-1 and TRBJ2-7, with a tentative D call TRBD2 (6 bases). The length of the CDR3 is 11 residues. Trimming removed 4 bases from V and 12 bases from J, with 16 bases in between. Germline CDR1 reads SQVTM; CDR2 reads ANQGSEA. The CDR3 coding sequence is TGCAGCGTTGTGATAGCGGCCTCTGCGTACTTC. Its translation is CSVVIAASAYF.

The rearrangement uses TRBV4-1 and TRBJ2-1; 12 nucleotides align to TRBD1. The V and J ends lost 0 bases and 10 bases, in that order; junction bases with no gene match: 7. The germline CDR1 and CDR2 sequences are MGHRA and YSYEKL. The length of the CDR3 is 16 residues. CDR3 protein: CASSQDWDRGLEEQFF. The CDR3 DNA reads TGCGCCAGCAGCCAAGATTGGGACAGGGGGCTGGAGGAGCAGTTCTTC.

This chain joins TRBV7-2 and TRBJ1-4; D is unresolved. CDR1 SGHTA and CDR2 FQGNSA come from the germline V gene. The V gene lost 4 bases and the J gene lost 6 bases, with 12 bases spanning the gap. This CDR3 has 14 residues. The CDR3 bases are TGTGCCAGCAGCTCCGACATATTCGATGAAAAACTGTTTTTT. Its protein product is CASSSDIFDEKLFF.

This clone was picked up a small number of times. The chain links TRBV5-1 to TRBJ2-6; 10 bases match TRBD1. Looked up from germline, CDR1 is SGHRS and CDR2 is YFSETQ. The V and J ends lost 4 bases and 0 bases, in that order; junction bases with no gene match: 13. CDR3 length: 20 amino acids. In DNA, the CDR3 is TGCGCCAGCAGCACTCCGACAGGGGGCAGCCCCAACTCTGGGGCCAACGTCCTGACTTTC. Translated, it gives CASSTPTGGSPNSGANVLTF.